This TCR beta chain was captured by sequencing in a study of T cell repertoires in cytomegalovirus infection. TCRdb analysed the reads with MiXCR anew, one entry per CDR3 protein. The sample holds 100,000 to 150,000 distinct CDR3 sequences, more than 20% seen once. Regarding this clonotype: Its antigen is not known.

The V end lost 2 bases, the J end lost 6 bases, and 11 bases lay between the germline ends. The CDR3 sequence is 14 residues long. The sample taken for sequencing was PBMCs, sequenced either directly or after in vitro stimulation (not recorded which). The chain employs TRBV12-3 or TRBV12-4 and TRBJ2-1; no clear D gene. This receptor was taken from a human donor in good health (CMV status not recorded). Some clones in this sample may be carry-over from other donors' samples. In nucleotides, the CDR3 is TGTGCCAGCAGTTTACGGCAGCTGCTCAATGAGCAGTTCTTC. Protein: CASSLRQLLNEQFF.